What follows are 3 T cell receptor beta chains derived from one specimen sequenced in a study of blood T cells in healthy people across ages (dated by TCRdb to the mid-2010s). The library was made by 5' RACE. Sequencing was carried out with an Illumina HiSeq 2500. A second PCR of roughly 7 to 11 cycles was run with a J-beta primer mix and a sample-barcoded 5' primer. The public reads were reprocessed in TCRdb via fastp at Q25 and MiXCR, keeping in-frame beta chains. Merged by CDR3 protein, the rows form single entries marked with the most common genes and DNA. Counted in this sample were over 550,000 distinct CDR3 sequences; 25% to 30% of them appeared once. 15% to 19% of the sample is held by the ten biggest clonotypes. The specimen sequenced was blood. The origin of the receptors is a woman of 80 years or more in good health.

A note on this clonotype: A much larger clone sits a single nucleotide away, making a read error possible. This chain connects TRBV7-3 to TRBJ2-1; no reliable D call. This CDR3 has 16 amino acids. The ends were cut back, 6 bases at V and 0 bases at J, with 15 bases in the middle. Looked up from germline, CDR1 is SGHTA and CDR2 is FQGTGA. The CDR3 here is CASSPAQKSSYNEQFF. As DNA, the CDR3 is TGTGCCAGCAGTCCCGCCCAGAAGTCCTCCTACAATGAGCAGTTCTTC.

This clonotype was seen a handful of times. It may be a read error: a sequence one base away is much more abundant. The chain uses TRBV15 and TRBJ2-3; maybe TRBD1 (6 bases). Looked up from germline, CDR1 is LNHNV and CDR2 is YYDKDF (reference sequence). This CDR3 region has 15 residues. The CDR3 nucleotides are TGTGTCACCAGCAGAGAACAGGGCGTGACAGATACGCAGTATTTT. Translating gives CVTSREQGVTDTQYF.

This clonotype appeared many times. The chain is built from TRBV6-2 or TRBV6-3 and TRBJ2-1; TRBD1 matches at 11 bases. Germline CDR1 MNHEY, CDR2 SVGEGT. Unmatched junction bases numbered 9, after V lost 5 bases and J lost 9 bases. The CDR3 totals 15 residues. The CDR3 region has the DNA TGTGCCAGCAGTGTGGACAGGGGGCTGAGGAGTGAGCAGTTCTTC. The encoded protein is CASSVDRGLRSEQFF.